Sequencing of this TCR beta chain was carried out in a study of cytomegalovirus exposure and HLA in healthy donors. Whole-study findings and limits: In vitro checks showed that a few CMV-associated chains really do target CMV antigens. A subsequent analysis found that TCR clusters from the first cohort also tended to co-occur in the approximately 130 validation repertoires, with approximately 95% of cluster scores above 0.

The donors were in the approximately 130-subject validation cohort, distinct from the roughly 600-subject first cohort. Repertoires were generated with immunoSEQ multiplex PCR, while TCRdb's copy carries only in-frame clones and drops some. This table has over 100,000 clones, 70% to 90% appearing once. CDR1 and CDR2 from the germline V gene are KGHSH and LQKENI. V lost 6 bases and J 5 bases, leaving 14 bases between the germline ends. CDR3 size: 14 residues. For this clone: Its matching antigen is unknown.

The genes are TRBV18 and TRBJ1-5; tentative D call: TRBD1 (5 bases). Sequencing input: PBMCs. This receptor was obtained from a woman in her late teens or twenties in good health and CMV-seropositive. CDR3: CASSLSDNDQPQHF. CDR3 DNA sequence: TGTGCCAGCTCCCTTTCGGACAATGATCAGCCCCAGCATTTT.